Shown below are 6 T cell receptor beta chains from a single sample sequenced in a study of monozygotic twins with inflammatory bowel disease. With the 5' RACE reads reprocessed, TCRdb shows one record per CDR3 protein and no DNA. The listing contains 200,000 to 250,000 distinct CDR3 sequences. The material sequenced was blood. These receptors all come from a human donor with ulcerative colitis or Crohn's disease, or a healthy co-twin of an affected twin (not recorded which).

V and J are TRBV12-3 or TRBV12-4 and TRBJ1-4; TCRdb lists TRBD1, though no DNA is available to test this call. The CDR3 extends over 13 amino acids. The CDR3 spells CASRRTVNEKLFF.

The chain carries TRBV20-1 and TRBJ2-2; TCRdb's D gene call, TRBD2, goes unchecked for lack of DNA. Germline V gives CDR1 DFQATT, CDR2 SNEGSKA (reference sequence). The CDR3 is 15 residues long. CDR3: CSASGSIPNTGELFF.

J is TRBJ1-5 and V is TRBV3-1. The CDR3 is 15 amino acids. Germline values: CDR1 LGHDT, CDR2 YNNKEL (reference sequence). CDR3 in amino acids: CASSPSGSGNQPQHF.

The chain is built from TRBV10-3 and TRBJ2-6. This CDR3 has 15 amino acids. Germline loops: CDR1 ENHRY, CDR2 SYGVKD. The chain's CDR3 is CAISSSGPGANVLTF.

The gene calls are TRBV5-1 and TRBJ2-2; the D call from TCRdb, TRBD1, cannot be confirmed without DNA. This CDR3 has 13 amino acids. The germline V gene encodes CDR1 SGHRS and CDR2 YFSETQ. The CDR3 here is CASSPEGAGELFF.

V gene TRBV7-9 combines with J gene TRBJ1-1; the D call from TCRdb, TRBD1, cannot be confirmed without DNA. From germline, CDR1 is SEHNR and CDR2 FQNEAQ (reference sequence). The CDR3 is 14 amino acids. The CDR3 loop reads CASSATAINTEAFF.